The next 17 T cell receptor beta chains were all read from a single sample in a study of tumor-infiltrating lymphocytes in primary liver carcinoma. A primer in the constant region served to generate TCR beta cDNA from approximately 500 ng of total RNA. Slightly modified ARM-PCR, run as three nested multiplex PCR rounds, produced the TCR beta libraries. Both of the initial two PCR rounds ran for approximately 11 cycles and employed TRBV1-TRBV30 forward primers alongside a C-beta reverse primer. TCRdb redid the calling of the multiplex PCR reads with MiXCR, one entry per CDR3 protein. The table lists under 85,000 distinct CDR3 sequences, approximately 70% of them singletons. Unsorted bulk tissue, roughly 20-34 mg of it, served as the source for co-extraction of RNA and DNA. The specimen was liver tumor tissue from sampling region 1. Subset denoted: tumor region T1, superior pole. The origin of the receptors is a man aged 40-49 years with primary liver carcinoma and hepatitis B virus infection.

For this clonotype: Germline is not matched at one junction end, which may reflect a read error. This sequence joins TRBV5-1 and TRBJ2-1; either TRBD1 or TRBD2 may supply D (6 bases each). The better agreement between TRBJ2-7 and the DNA end casts doubt on the J call. Germline V gene lookup returns CDR1 SGHRS and CDR2 YFSETQ. This CDR3 region has 15 residues. The CDR3 here is CASSLEGVLYNEQYF. The CDR3 DNA is TGCGCCAGTAGCTTGGAGGGGGTACTCTACAATGAGCAGTACTTC.

With regard to this clonotype: Relative to the germline gene, one junction end is altered; a read error may explain this. The chain employs TRBV11-2 and TRBJ2-7; 7 bases match TRBD2. Germline V gene data show CDR1 as SGHAT and CDR2 as FQNNGV. This CDR3 region has 15 residues. In DNA, the CDR3 is TGTGCCAGCAGCTTAGTGGGGGGGAGCTCCTGCGAGCAAAACTTC. Protein sequence: CASSLVGGSSCEQNF.

This clonotype was found once. J is TRBJ2-3 and V is TRBV6-1; D not certain. This CDR3 is 15 amino acids long. Trimming took 4 bases from V and 2 from J, leaving 13 bases between them. Germline loops: CDR1 MNHNS, CDR2 SASEGT. In DNA form, the CDR3 reads TGTGCCAGCAGTGTCACATGGTCCGACACAGATACGCAGTATTTT. It specifies CASSVTWSDTDTQYF.

A note on this clonotype: Compared with germline, one end of the junction differs, possibly owing to a read error. This chain links TRBV14 with TRBJ1-2, with D hard to call. Germline lookup yields CDR1 SGHDN and CDR2 FVKESK. The CDR3 is made up of 12 amino acids. The CDR3 DNA follows: TGTGCCAGCGGCCAAGCCCGGGCAGTTTTAACCTTC. It yields the protein CASGQARAVLTF.

This chain joins TRBV4-1 and TRBJ2-3, with a weak D call TRBD2 (5 bases). Germline V gene lookup returns CDR1 MGHRA and CDR2 YSYEKL. Trimming cost V 11 bases and J 1 base, with 13 bases left between them. CDR3 size: 13 residues. The CDR3: CACGPRGTDTQYF. In DNA form, the CDR3 reads TGCGCCTGCGGCCCGCGGGGCACAGATACGCAGTATTTT.

Remarks on this clonotype: A much larger clone differs from this one at a single base, so this may be a read error. The V and J genes are TRBV5-1 and TRBJ2-1; 8 bases align to TRBD2. The germline gives CDR1 SGHRS, CDR2 YFSETQ. The CDR3 length is 13 residues. CDR3 sequence: CARSLGTSNEQFF. The CDR3 coding sequence is TGCGCCCGCAGCTTGGGGACTAGCAATGAGCAGTTCTTC.

The chain couples TRBV6-6 to TRBJ2-7; 8 bases fit TRBD2. V lost 6 bases to trimming and J lost 0 bases; unmatched junction nucleotides: 10. From germline, CDR1 is MNHNY and CDR2 SVGAGI (reference sequence). This CDR3 is 16 amino acids long. The CDR3 protein is CASRGLVGVGSYEQYF. CDR3 DNA sequence: TGTGCCAGCAGGGGACTAGTGGGGGTAGGCTCCTACGAGCAGTACTTC.

A remark on this clonotype: One end of the junction varies from germline; a read error may be responsible. The chain joins TRBV6-2 or TRBV6-3 to TRBJ2-3; D is undetermined. Germline CDR1 is MNHEY and CDR2 is SVGEGT. This CDR3 has 14 residues. CDR3 bases: TGTGCCAGCGGTTACTCGATTTTGGTGAATACGCAGTATTTT. Protein: CASGYSILVNTQYF.

For this clonotype: The junction and the germline gene differ at one end; a read error may be behind it. V gene TRBV6-5 combines with J gene TRBJ2-6; 8 nucleotides align to TRBD1. This CDR3 is built from 18 residues. From germline, CDR1 is MNHEY and CDR2 SVGAGI. Here the CDR3 DNA reads TGTTCCAGCAGTTTTTGGACAGGGATGAAAGCTGGGGCCAACGTCCTGGCTTTC. Its protein is CSSSFWTGMKAGANVLAF.

Comments on this clonotype: Germline and junction disagree at one end, which may indicate a read error. The CDR3: CASTRIPGGNIEAFF. As DNA, the CDR3 is TGCGCCAGCACTCGAATACCCGGCGGGAACATTGAAGCTTTCTTT. This sequence joins TRBV5-1 and TRBJ1-1, with unresolved D. The CDR3 consists of 15 residues. Germline CDR1 and CDR2: SGHRS and YFSETQ.

Concerning this clonotype itself: The germline gene is not matched at one end of the junction; a read error may be the cause. The chain couples TRBV28 to TRBJ2-7, with TRBD1 matching over 10 bases. Germline V gives CDR1 MDHEN, CDR2 SYDVKM. CDR3 length: 14 amino acids. CDR3 nucleotides: TGTGCCGGCAGCTTTGGGGACAGGGGACCTGGGGAGTACTTC. This sequence encodes CAGSFGDRGPGEYF.

This clonotype is judged medium-sized. The chain combines TRBV12-3 or TRBV12-4 with TRBJ2-2; no clear D. V was pared by 6 bases and J by 1 base, with 6 bases between. This CDR3 is built from 13 residues. The CDR3: CASSYRNTGELFF. The DNA for the CDR3 is TGTGCCAGCAGCTACAGGAACACCGGGGAGCTGTTTTTT.

Of note for this clonotype: The missing conserved phenylalanine or tryptophan at the end of this CDR3 makes a read error likely. This chain connects TRBV11-2 to TRBJ2-2, with D uncertain. This CDR3 region has 15 residues. Per germline, CDR1 SGHAT and CDR2 FQNNGV. For the CDR3, the DNA is TGTGCCAGCAGCCTAGGACCGGAAACCACCTGGGAGCTGTTTTCT. Translated, it gives CASSLGPETTWELFS.

Remarks on this clonotype: The conserved phenylalanine or tryptophan is not found at the CDR3 terminus, so this likely reflects a read error. The chain couples TRBV11-2 to TRBJ1-1; D not certain. Germline V CDR1 and CDR2: SGHAT, FQNNGV. The CDR3 has 16 residues. Trimming cost V 6 bases and J 3 bases, with 20 bases left between them. The CDR3 region is CASSRTILGYDTEAFY. In DNA, the CDR3 is TGTGCCAGCAGTCGTACGATTCTGGGATATGACACTGAAGCTTTCTAT.

This clonotype was observed a handful of times. A read error may explain this, as a much larger clone is one base away. The chain recombines TRBV7-9 with TRBJ2-1; D may be TRBD1 or TRBD2 (5 bases each). Germline CDR1 and CDR2: SEHNR and FQNEAQ (reference sequence). This CDR3 spans 14 amino acids. The CDR3 spells CASGLSQGRDEQFF. CDR3 sequence (DNA): TGTGCCAGCGGCTTATCCCAGGGACGGGATGAGCAGTTCTTC.

Points on this clonotype: Lacking the conserved final phenylalanine or tryptophan, this CDR3 likely reflects a read error. V is TRBV11-2 and J is TRBJ1-2; D might be TRBD1 (6 bases). The CDR3 extends over 14 amino acids. Germline V lookup: CDR1 SGHAT, CDR2 FQNNGV. CDR3 loop: CTNRERDTAYGYTL. The CDR3 nucleotides read TGTACCAACAGAGAGAGGGACACCGCCTATGGCTACACCTTA.

About this clonotype itself: The junction shows a germline mismatch at one end, possibly a read error. The chain uses TRBV2 and TRBJ1-2; a weak D match, TRBD1 (5 bases). Germline loops: CDR1 SNHLY, CDR2 FYNNEI. This CDR3 has 13 residues. CDR3 loop: CASRAGRSYGYAF. The CDR3 DNA reads TGTGCCAGCAGGGCAGGGAGGAGTTATGGCTACGCCTTC.